Listed below are T cell receptor beta chains from one sample, sequenced in a study of early T cells in non-severe SARS-CoV-2 infection. MiXCR was run by TCRdb on the 5' RACE reads, yielding one entry per CDR3 protein. The sample shows approximately 38,000 distinct CDR3 sequences, under 4.5% of them seen only once. Sequencing used whole blood. The receptor source for this set is an adult who was a healthcare worker with PCR-confirmed SARS-CoV-2 infection or an uninfected control (not recorded which). CDR3s include the opening cysteine and the closing phenylalanine or tryptophan. Fields, in order: CDR3 DNA, CDR3 protein, clone size, D gene, V gene, CDR3 length, J gene. The D gene is left open where the match is weak. Rows may omit the clone size; those that give it use once, few, many or a size class.

CDR3 DNA: TGTGCCAGCTCGTTAGAAGGGACAGCAACGGGGAATTCACCCCTCCACTTT
CDR3 protein: CASSLEGTATGNSPLHF
clone size: many
D gene: TRBD1
V gene: TRBV7-8
CDR3 length: 17
J gene: TRBJ1-6

CDR3 DNA: TGTGCCAGCAGCTTTAGCAGTGGCAGGACCACCGGGGAGCTGTTTTTT
CDR3 protein: CASSFSSGRTTGELFF
clone size: many
D gene: -
V gene: TRBV7-6
CDR3 length: 16
J gene: TRBJ2-2

CDR3 DNA: TGTGCCAGCAGTCCGAGTGGAGATACGCAGTATTTT
CDR3 protein: CASSPSGDTQYF
clone size: many
D gene: -
V gene: TRBV12-3/TRBV12-4
CDR3 length: 12
J gene: TRBJ2-3

CDR3 DNA: TGCGCCAGCAGCTCTTCGGACAGGAAAGCTTTCTTT
CDR3 protein: CASSSSDRKAFF
clone size: many
D gene: TRBD1
V gene: TRBV5-1
CDR3 length: 12
J gene: TRBJ1-1

CDR3 DNA: TGTGCCAGTAGTGTGGACAGCCTGCTAGCCAAAAACATTCAGTACTTC
CDR3 protein: CASSVDSLLAKNIQYF
clone size: many
D gene: -
V gene: TRBV19
CDR3 length: 16
J gene: TRBJ2-4

CDR3 DNA: TGTGCCACCAGTGATAGCTTGAGGGAGCAGTTCTTC
CDR3 protein: CATSDSLREQFF
clone size: many
D gene: -
V gene: TRBV24-1
CDR3 length: 12
J gene: TRBJ2-1

CDR3 DNA: TGTGCCAGCAGCCAGGACTCAGGTTCGAATCAGCCCCAGCATTTT
CDR3 protein: CASSQDSGSNQPQHF
clone size: many
D gene: -
V gene: TRBV3-1
CDR3 length: 15
J gene: TRBJ1-5

CDR3 DNA: TGTGCCAGCAGCTTAGGCGTTGGGACAGGGGCCTACGAGCAGTACTTC
CDR3 protein: CASSLGVGTGAYEQYF
clone size: many
D gene: TRBD1
V gene: TRBV11-3
CDR3 length: 16
J gene: TRBJ2-7

CDR3 DNA: TGTGCCAGCAGTGGAGATGAGGCAAGAATTAGGTGGAACACCGGGGAGCTGTTTTTT
CDR3 protein: CASSGDEARIRWNTGELFF
clone size: medium-sized
D gene: -
V gene: TRBV25-1
CDR3 length: 19
J gene: TRBJ2-2

CDR3 DNA: TGTGCCAGCAGTTCCCAATCGCCCCCAGATACGCAGTATTTT
CDR3 protein: CASSSQSPPDTQYF
clone size: few
D gene: -
V gene: TRBV12-3/TRBV12-4
CDR3 length: 14
J gene: TRBJ2-3

CDR3 DNA: TGTGCCAGCAGCCTTTCCAGGGTCGAGCAGTACTTC
CDR3 protein: CASSLSRVEQYF
clone size: many
D gene: -
V gene: TRBV12-3/TRBV12-4
CDR3 length: 12
J gene: TRBJ2-7

CDR3 DNA: TGTGCCAGCAGCTTTCCCGACCTTGCAGATACGCAGTATTTT
CDR3 protein: CASSFPDLADTQYF
clone size: many
D gene: -
V gene: TRBV7-9
CDR3 length: 14
J gene: TRBJ2-3

CDR3 DNA: TGTGCCAGCAGCCCCCGGACTAGCGGCAATGAGCAGTTCTTC
CDR3 protein: CASSPRTSGNEQFF
clone size: medium-sized
D gene: TRBD2
V gene: TRBV7-9
CDR3 length: 14
J gene: TRBJ2-1

CDR3 DNA: TGTGCCAGCAGCTTACCTAGCAGCAATGAGCAGTTCTTC
CDR3 protein: CASSLPSSNEQFF
clone size: many
D gene: -
V gene: TRBV7-9
CDR3 length: 13
J gene: TRBJ2-1

CDR3 DNA: TGTGCCAGCAGCCCCGTTAGCAGGGAGGCCGGGGAGCTGTTTTTT
CDR3 protein: CASSPVSREAGELFF
clone size: few
D gene: -
V gene: TRBV7-6
CDR3 length: 15
J gene: TRBJ2-2

CDR3 DNA: TGTGCCAGCAGTGACAGAGCGGGAGAAACAGATACGCAGTATTTT
CDR3 protein: CASSDRAGETDTQYF
clone size: -
D gene: TRBD2
V gene: TRBV2
CDR3 length: 15
J gene: TRBJ2-3

CDR3 DNA: TGTGCCAGCAGCCCCCTGGGACAGGGGAACAATGAGCAGTTCTTC
CDR3 protein: CASSPLGQGNNEQFF
clone size: many
D gene: TRBD1
V gene: TRBV3-1
CDR3 length: 15
J gene: TRBJ2-1